The 25 T cell receptor beta chains given below trace back to one sample, sequenced in a study of early T cells in non-severe SARS-CoV-2 infection. Each CDR3 protein gets one entry after TCRdb re-called the 5' RACE reads with MiXCR. The sample shows some 63,000 distinct CDR3 sequences, around 13% of them seen only once. Sequenced: whole blood. All receptors come from an adult who was a healthcare worker with PCR-confirmed SARS-CoV-2 infection or an uninfected control (not recorded which).

In this sample, this clonotype turned up many times. This chain uses TRBV12-3 or TRBV12-4 with TRBJ2-1; the match to TRBD1 covers 7 bases. The CDR3 is 15 amino acids. The trim removed 5 bases at V and 5 bases at J, leaving 9 bases unmatched. CDR3 nucleotide sequence: TGTGCCAGCAGTCCCAGACAGGGTAGGAACAATGAGCAGTTCTTC. Translating gives CASSPRQGRNNEQFF.

This clonotype was recorded a few times. The V call is TRBV4-2, the J call TRBJ2-3; 7 nucleotides agree with TRBD1. V lost 1 base and J lost 12; bases outside the gene matches: 7. This CDR3 region has 13 residues. CDR1 LGHNA and CDR2 YNFKEQ come from the germline V gene. The CDR3 reads CASSQGTGPNQYF. CDR3 coding DNA: TGTGCCAGCAGCCAAGGGACAGGCCCCAATCAGTATTTT.

This clonotype has ten or more counts. The chain carries TRBV7-6 and TRBJ1-1, with TRBD1 as a possible D gene (5 bases). The CDR3 runs 14 residues. Germline lookup yields CDR1 SGHVS and CDR2 FNYEAQ. V lost 2 bases, J lost 1 base, and 8 bases lay in between. The CDR3 reads CASSLIRGNTEAFF. In DNA, the CDR3 is TGTGCCAGCAGCTTAATTAGGGGGAACACTGAAGCTTTCTTT.

This clonotype was seen at least ten times. The V and J genes are TRBV5-1 and TRBJ1-4; D call uncertain. V was cut by 0 bases and J by 7 bases, with 10 bases left in between. The CDR3 contains 14 residues. CDR1 is SGHRS, CDR2 YFSETQ, per germline. Here the CDR3 DNA reads TGCGCCAGCAGCTTGGAGATGTCTGGTGAAAAACTGTTTTTT. It yields the protein CASSLEMSGEKLFF.

This clonotype came up many times. The gene calls are TRBV4-2 and TRBJ2-7, with 11 positions matching TRBD2. CDR1 and CDR2 (germline): LGHNA, YNFKEQ. This CDR3 comprises 16 residues. V dropped 2 bases and J dropped 4; count of bases not matched to a gene: 7. The CDR3 nucleotides are TGTGCCAGCAGCCAACATCCGGGACTAGCGGAATACGAGCAGTACTTC. Protein sequence: CASSQHPGLAEYEQYF.

In its sample, this clonotype was seen many times. The chain uses TRBV29-1 and TRBJ2-4, with 7 positions matching TRBD2. There are 13 residues in the CDR3. CDR1 SQVTM and CDR2 ANQGSEA come from the germline V gene. Trimming removed 0 bases from V and 9 bases from J; junction bases left unmatched: 5. DNA for the CDR3: TGCAGCGTTGAAGAAGGAGGGGAGGGCATTCAGTACTTC. This gives the protein CSVEEGGEGIQYF.

This clonotype was seen ten or more times. The V and J genes are TRBV7-6 and TRBJ2-3, with D unresolved. Germline assignment: CDR1 SGHVS and CDR2 FNYEAQ. V lost 7 bases, J lost 2 bases, and 13 bases lay in between. This CDR3 has 14 residues. The CDR3 loop reads CASIKMSNTDTQYF. In DNA form, the CDR3 reads TGTGCCAGCATCAAGATGTCAAACACAGATACGCAGTATTTT.

The chain recombines TRBV11-3 with TRBJ2-7, with TRBD2 identical over 8 bases. CDR3 length: 15 amino acids. Germline-derived CDR1 and CDR2 are SGHNT and YENEEA. The V gene end was trimmed by 3 bases and the J gene end by 0 bases; junction bases not matched to a gene: 4. CDR3 residues: CASSFLAGSSYEQYF. The DNA of the CDR3 is TGTGCCAGCAGCTTTCTAGCGGGTAGCTCCTACGAGCAGTACTTC.

This clonotype showed up many times. The chain combines TRBV4-2 with TRBJ2-3; 9 positions match TRBD2. In germline, CDR1 is LGHNA, CDR2 YNFKEQ. With V trimmed by 3 bases and J by 3 bases, 4 bases remained unmatched. CDR3 length: 15 amino acids. CDR3 sequence reads: CASSQRGGVTDTQYF. For the CDR3, the DNA is TGTGCCAGCAGCCAGCGCGGGGGGGTGACAGATACGCAGTATTTT.

A few counts support this clonotype. CDR3 in amino acids: CASSELVPDTQYF. The CDR3 DNA is TGTGCCAGTAGTGAACTAGTGCCAGATACGCAGTATTTT. The chain recombines TRBV19 with TRBJ2-3, with D perhaps matching TRBD2 (5 bases). V lost 5 bases, J lost 4 bases, and 10 bases lay in between. CDR1 is LNHDA and CDR2 is SQIVND in the germline V gene (reference sequence). CDR3 length: 13 residues.

This clonotype showed up just a few times. The chain is built from TRBV7-9 and TRBJ2-5, with 9 nucleotides matching TRBD2. CDR3 length: 15 amino acids. Germline CDR1 SEHNR, CDR2 FQNEAQ (reference sequence). Trimming cost V 4 bases and J 3 bases; bases outside gene matches: 6. The CDR3 is CASSSGVAGEETQYF. As DNA, the CDR3 is TGTGCCAGCAGCTCCGGGGTAGCGGGGGAAGAGACCCAGTACTTC.

The rearrangement joins TRBV5-1 to TRBJ2-7; D might be TRBD1 (6 bases). The V and J ends lost 0 bases and 0 bases respectively, with 13 bases between them. This CDR3 has 16 residues. Germline loops: CDR1 SGHRS, CDR2 YFSETQ. The CDR3 sequence: CASSLVSGGSSYEQYF. DNA for the CDR3: TGCGCCAGCAGCTTGGTTAGTGGGGGCTCCTCCTACGAGCAGTACTTC.

This clonotype has more than one count but fewer than ten. The J gene is TRBJ2-5, the V gene TRBV7-6, with D possibly being TRBD2 (7 bases). Germline V gene data show CDR1 as SGHVS and CDR2 as FNYEAQ. V shed 5 bases and J shed 2 bases, with 12 bases lying between them. CDR3 length: 14 amino acids. The CDR3 reads CASSVGGRQETQYF. The CDR3 DNA sequence: TGTGCCAGCAGCGTGGGGGGGCGGCAAGAGACCCAGTACTTC.

The table lists this clonotype with many counts. This sequence joins TRBV20-1 and TRBJ2-2, with D uncertain. The CDR3 is made up of 14 amino acids. Germline V gene data show CDR1 as DFQATT and CDR2 as SNEGSKA (reference sequence). V gave up 0 bases and J gave up 4 bases, with 9 bases separating them. CDR3 nucleotides: TGCAGTGCTAGAGATCCCCCGGGCACCGGGGAGCTGTTTTTT. It yields the protein CSARDPPGTGELFF.

This clonotype was detected only a few times. This chain connects TRBV10-3 to TRBJ1-5, with 8 bases identical to TRBD1. CDR3 size: 15 residues. Germline V CDR1 and CDR2: ENHRY, SYGVKD. V dropped 3 bases and J dropped 3; count of bases not matched to a gene: 4. The CDR3 DNA sequence: TGTGCCATCAGTGACACGGGACAGGTCAATCAGCCCCAGCATTTT. Its protein is CAISDTGQVNQPQHF.

Many counts were recorded for this clonotype. At one boundary the junction diverges from the germline segment, which might be a read error. The chain employs TRBV6-1 and TRBJ2-7; a weak D match, TRBD1 (5 bases). This CDR3 contains 11 residues. Germline-derived CDR1 and CDR2 are MNHNS and SASEGT. The CDR3 nucleotides read TGTGCCAGCAGTGAAGAGATGCAGGGAAGTTTC. Translation gives CASSEEMQGSF.

The genes are TRBV4-2 and TRBJ2-7; 9 nucleotides line up with TRBD2. Germline CDR1 LGHNA, CDR2 YNFKEQ. CDR3 size: 17 residues. The V and J ends lost 0 bases and 0 bases, in that order; junction bases with no gene match: 6. CDR3 bases: TGTGCCAGCAGCCAAGACCCTCTAGCGGGAAACTCCTACGAGCAGTACTTC. Encoded protein: CASSQDPLAGNSYEQYF.

The chain employs TRBV6-2 or TRBV6-3 and TRBJ1-2; no reliable D call. The V and J ends lost 0 bases and 2 bases respectively, with 4 bases between them. CDR3 length equals 13 residues. From germline, CDR1 is MNHEY and CDR2 SVGEGT. CDR3 coding DNA: TGTGCCAGCAGTTACTCCGGGAACTATGGCTACACCTTC. This encodes CASSYSGNYGYTF.

The chain is built from TRBV10-3 and TRBJ2-3; TRBD2 matches 10 bases. This CDR3 is 15 amino acids long. Germline V lookup: CDR1 ENHRY, CDR2 SYGVKD. V trimming: 4 bases; J trimming: 4 bases; junction bases outside the gene matches: 5. The CDR3 region is CAISGAGGKADTQYF. CDR3 in DNA: TGTGCCATCAGTGGAGCGGGGGGGAAGGCAGATACGCAGTATTTT.

This clonotype has a count of ten or more. CDR3 bases: TGTGCCAGCAGCCCGGGGACAACAGCTAACTATGGCTACACCTTC. Its protein is CASSPGTTANYGYTF. V is TRBV3-1 and J is TRBJ1-2, with D tentatively TRBD1 (6 bases). Trimming cost V 4 bases and J 0 bases, with 12 bases left between them. The germline V gene encodes CDR1 LGHDT and CDR2 YNNKEL (reference sequence). CDR3 size: 15 residues. Full variable domain (rest looked up from reference TRBV3-1 and TRBJ1-2): DTAVSQTPKYLVTQMGNDKSIKCEQNLGHDTMYWYKQDSKKFLKIMFSYNNKELIINETVPNRFSPKSPDKAHLNLHINSLELGDSAVYFCASSPGTTANYGYTFGSGTRLTVV.

This clonotype was observed at least ten times. The genes are TRBV18 and TRBJ1-2, with TRBD1 as a possible D gene (6 bases). Trimming stripped 5 bases from V and 4 bases from J, with 14 bases between. The germline CDR1 and CDR2 sequences are KGHSH and LQKENI. The CDR3 extends over 14 amino acids. The CDR3, as DNA: TGTGCCAGCTCAGATACCGGGACAAGCTATGGCTACACCTTC. Protein sequence: CASSDTGTSYGYTF.

This clonotype was detected only a few times. The chain is built from TRBV3-1 and TRBJ1-1, with 11 bases identical to TRBD1. Germline V gene lookup returns CDR1 LGHDT and CDR2 YNNKEL (reference sequence). The CDR3 consists of 15 residues. V shed 2 bases and J 5 bases; nucleotides not matched to a gene: 4. CDR3 sequence: CASSQPDRGRTEAFF. CDR3 bases: TGTGCCAGCAGCCAACCGGACAGGGGGCGAACTGAAGCTTTCTTT.

This clonotype was seen ten or more times. The chain links TRBV6-6 to TRBJ2-1, with 10 nucleotides matching TRBD1. There are 14 residues in the CDR3. With 2 bases clipped from V and 6 bases from J, the junction kept 1 base outside the gene matches. CDR1 and CDR2 from the germline V gene are MNHNY and SVGAGI (reference sequence). This CDR3 is CASSYGQGGNEQFF. CDR3 DNA sequence: TGTGCCAGCAGTTACGGACAGGGGGGCAATGAGCAGTTCTTC.

V is TRBV12-3 or TRBV12-4 and J is TRBJ2-5; D remains unclear. This CDR3 spans 14 amino acids. Trimming left V 1 base short and J 2 bases short, with 8 bases between. Written as DNA, the CDR3 is TGTGCCAGCAGTTTAGGGACGGCGCAAGAGACCCAGTACTTC. Translating it yields CASSLGTAQETQYF.

This clonotype was picked up a small number of times. This chain links TRBV30 with TRBJ1-5, with TRBD1 identical over 8 bases. V gave up 0 bases and J gave up 7 bases; unmatched junction bases: 8. Germline-derived CDR1 and CDR2 are GTSNPN and SVGIG (reference sequence). The CDR3 sequence is 15 residues long. The CDR3 DNA sequence: TGTGCCTGGAGTGTTGGGACAGGCGTAGGACAGCCCCAGCATTTT. Translating gives CAWSVGTGVGQPQHF.